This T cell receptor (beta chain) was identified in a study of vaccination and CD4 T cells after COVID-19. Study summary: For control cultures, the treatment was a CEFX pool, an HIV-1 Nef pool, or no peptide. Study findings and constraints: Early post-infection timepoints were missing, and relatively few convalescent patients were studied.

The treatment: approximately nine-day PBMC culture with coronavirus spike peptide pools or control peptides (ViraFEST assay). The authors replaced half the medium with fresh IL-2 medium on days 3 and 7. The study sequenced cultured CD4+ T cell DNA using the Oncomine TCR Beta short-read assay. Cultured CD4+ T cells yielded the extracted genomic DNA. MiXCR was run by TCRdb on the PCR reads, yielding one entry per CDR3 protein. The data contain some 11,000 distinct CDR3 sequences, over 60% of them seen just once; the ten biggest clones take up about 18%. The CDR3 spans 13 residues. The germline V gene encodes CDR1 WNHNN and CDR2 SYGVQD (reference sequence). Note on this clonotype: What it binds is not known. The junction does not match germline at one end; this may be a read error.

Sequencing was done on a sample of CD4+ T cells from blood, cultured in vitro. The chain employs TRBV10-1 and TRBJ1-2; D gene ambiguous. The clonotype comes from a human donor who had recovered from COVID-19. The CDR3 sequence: CASSETSGHGCTF. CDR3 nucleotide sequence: TGCGCCAGCAGTGAGACTTCCGGGCATGGCTGCACCTTC.